This TCR beta chain originates from a study of T cells after yellow fever vaccination. TCRdb re-called the 5' RACE reads through MiXCR, storing one row per CDR3 protein. The repertoire consists of about 340,000 distinct CDR3 sequences, with approximately 4.2% occurring once and the leading ten covering around 24%. CDR1 and CDR2 from the germline V gene are SGHAT and FQNNGV. This CDR3 spans 16 amino acids. The ends were cut back, 5 bases at V and 2 bases at J, with 17 bases in the middle. V usage is TRBV11-2 and J usage is TRBJ2-3, with D possibly being TRBD1 (6 bases). The clonotype was recovered from a man aged 18 to 30 who received the YFV17D yellow fever vaccine. This specimen was PBMCs, taken 5 days after the yellow fever booster vaccination. The CDR3 is CASSDGPGVSTDTQYF. DNA for the CDR3: TGTGCCAGCAGCGATGGGCCAGGGGTATCCACAGATACGCAGTATTTT.